This T cell receptor (beta chain) was captured in a study of regulatory T cells in long-lasting Graves disease (TCRdb year 2021). The study in broad terms: To count as having persistent Graves' disease, a patient had to have received antithyroid drug treatment for over 5 years with TSH receptor autoantibodies remaining persistently positive. This study used TCR sequencing and RNA sequencing of peripheral blood to compare persistent Graves' disease patients against newly diagnosed Graves' disease patients. The study was conducted in China and was registered as a clinical trial. A total of roughly 35 samples underwent TCR sequencing: some 13 from persistent and some 20 from newly diagnosed Graves' disease patients. Antithyroid drugs had been taken for about 10.3 years on average by persistent Graves' disease patients in the clinical cohort. Overall study results and their limits: Because the primary lesion, thyroid tissue, could not be accessed, the study looked at peripheral blood alone. TRBV28, TRBJ1-2 and TRBJ2-5 were preferentially used in persistent disease, while TRBV20-1 and TRBJ2-1 were favored in newly diagnosed disease. Persistent Graves' disease patients showed lower TCR Shannon entropy and fewer highly expanded clones than newly diagnosed patients, suggesting clonal expansion. The authors acknowledged the small sample size as a limitation that may reduce accuracy. Sequencing and analysis were limited to the TCR beta chain. Patients with persistent disease shared more public clonotypes (about 2,900) than newly diagnosed patients did (around 930).

The trim is 6 bases for V and 5 bases for J, with a gap of 16 bases between the germline ends. CDR1 MNHNS and CDR2 SASEGT are derived from the germline V gene. There are 15 amino acids in the CDR3, from cysteine to phenylalanine inclusive. CDR3 DNA only is kept here, 45 bases in frame from base 1. The sample's time point label, in plain terms: persistent/refractory GD, antithyroid drugs over 5 years with positive TRAb. For both TCR sequencing and RNA sequencing, RNA was extracted from PBMCs using TRIzol. Graves' disease was diagnosed according to American Thyroid Association guidelines. Patients were recruited from an endocrinology department in Xi'an, China. Each patient gave approximately 8.8 milliliters of peripheral blood, collected in an EDTA anticoagulant tube. Ficoll Paque Plus density gradient separation was used to isolate PBMCs, and no further T cell sorting was performed. An Agilent 2100 Bioanalyzer and agarose gel were used to check RNA quality, and a NanoDrop 2000 was used to measure RNA concentration.

This clonotype was recorded at least ten times. No cognate antigen has been identified for it. No base quality values were provided; no much bigger clone lies one nucleotide off. The library was produced with multiplex PCR. The reads were generated on an Illumina HiSeq 4000. iRepertoire HTBI primers and Arm-PCR amplification of CDR3 regions were used to construct TCR beta libraries. Before sequencing, the PCR products underwent gel purification. From the authors' description of their analysis: Across samples, 60 to 75 TRBV and approximately 15 TRBJ segments were identified and used for gene usage analysis of CDR3 amino acid clonotypes. Filtered high-quality paired reads were merged into contigs using COPE and FqMerger. BLAST was used to align contigs to IMGT TRBV, TRBD and TRBJ reference genes, and CDR3 was defined according to IMGT. Any clonotype with a frequency above 0.1% was counted as a highly expanded clone. Repertoire diversity was measured by Shannon entropy, and V-J evenness by the Gini coefficient. A clonotype found in more than one individual was treated as public. The public reads were reprocessed in TCRdb via fastp at Q25 and MiXCR, keeping in-frame beta chains. Rows are combined by CDR3 protein, so each entry shows the most common genes and DNA. These V and J calls originate from TCRdb's pipeline instead of the authors' own analysis. The table for this sample lists 450,000 or so distinct CDR3 sequences; roughly 23% of them were counted only once. The biggest ten clones account for over 10% of the sample.

This clonotype originated in a female donor with Graves disease. Sequenced material: peripheral blood mononuclear cells (PBMCs), taken when the disease was refractory, from a patient treated with antithyroid drugs. The rearranged chain carries TRBV6-1 and TRBJ2-2; the D gene identity is not certain. The bases read TGTGCCAGCAGCCCCTTGCGGTTGGGGACCGGGGAGCTGTTTTTT. Its protein product is CASSPLRLGTGELFF.